This TCR beta chain is from a study of STAT3 mutations in large granular lymphocyte leukemia. Notes on the study in general: Some patients had persisting codominant clonotypes that could mask small clones. Clonal expansion was inferred from samples taken at other timepoints. Every T-LGLL patient had at least one immunodominant TCRbeta clonotype.

The CDR3 has 13 residues. Germline lookup yields CDR1 MDHEN and CDR2 SYDVKM. Trimming pared 11 bases from V and 3 bases from J, leaving 14 bases between. On this clone: Its antigen remains unidentified.

TCRbeta libraries averaged about 40,773 productive templates per sample. Sequencing used immunoSEQ multiplex PCR; TCRdb keeps in-frame clones, though not all of them. The profile shows about 42,000 clones, about 81% of them singletons. The sequence derives from a human donor with T large granular lymphocyte leukemia. Some clones in this sample may be carry-over from other donors' samples. The V call is TRBV28, the J call TRBJ1-5, with TRBD1 as a possible D gene (6 bases). The sample was PBMCs. The CDR3 here is CAGQQGTNQPQHF. The DNA of the CDR3 is TGTGCCGGCCAACAGGGCACCAATCAGCCCCAGCATTTT.